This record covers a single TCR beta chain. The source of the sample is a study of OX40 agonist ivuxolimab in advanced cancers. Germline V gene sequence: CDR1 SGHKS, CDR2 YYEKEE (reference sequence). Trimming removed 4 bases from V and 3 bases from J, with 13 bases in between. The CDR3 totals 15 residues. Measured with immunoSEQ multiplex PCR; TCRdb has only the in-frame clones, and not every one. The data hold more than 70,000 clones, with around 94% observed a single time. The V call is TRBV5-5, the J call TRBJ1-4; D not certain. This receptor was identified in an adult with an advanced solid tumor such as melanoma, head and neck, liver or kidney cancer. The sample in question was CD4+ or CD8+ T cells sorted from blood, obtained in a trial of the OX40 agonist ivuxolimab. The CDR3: CASSRLGQSNEKLFF. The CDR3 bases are TGTGCCAGCAGCCGCCTCGGGCAGTCTAATGAAAAACTGTTTTTT.